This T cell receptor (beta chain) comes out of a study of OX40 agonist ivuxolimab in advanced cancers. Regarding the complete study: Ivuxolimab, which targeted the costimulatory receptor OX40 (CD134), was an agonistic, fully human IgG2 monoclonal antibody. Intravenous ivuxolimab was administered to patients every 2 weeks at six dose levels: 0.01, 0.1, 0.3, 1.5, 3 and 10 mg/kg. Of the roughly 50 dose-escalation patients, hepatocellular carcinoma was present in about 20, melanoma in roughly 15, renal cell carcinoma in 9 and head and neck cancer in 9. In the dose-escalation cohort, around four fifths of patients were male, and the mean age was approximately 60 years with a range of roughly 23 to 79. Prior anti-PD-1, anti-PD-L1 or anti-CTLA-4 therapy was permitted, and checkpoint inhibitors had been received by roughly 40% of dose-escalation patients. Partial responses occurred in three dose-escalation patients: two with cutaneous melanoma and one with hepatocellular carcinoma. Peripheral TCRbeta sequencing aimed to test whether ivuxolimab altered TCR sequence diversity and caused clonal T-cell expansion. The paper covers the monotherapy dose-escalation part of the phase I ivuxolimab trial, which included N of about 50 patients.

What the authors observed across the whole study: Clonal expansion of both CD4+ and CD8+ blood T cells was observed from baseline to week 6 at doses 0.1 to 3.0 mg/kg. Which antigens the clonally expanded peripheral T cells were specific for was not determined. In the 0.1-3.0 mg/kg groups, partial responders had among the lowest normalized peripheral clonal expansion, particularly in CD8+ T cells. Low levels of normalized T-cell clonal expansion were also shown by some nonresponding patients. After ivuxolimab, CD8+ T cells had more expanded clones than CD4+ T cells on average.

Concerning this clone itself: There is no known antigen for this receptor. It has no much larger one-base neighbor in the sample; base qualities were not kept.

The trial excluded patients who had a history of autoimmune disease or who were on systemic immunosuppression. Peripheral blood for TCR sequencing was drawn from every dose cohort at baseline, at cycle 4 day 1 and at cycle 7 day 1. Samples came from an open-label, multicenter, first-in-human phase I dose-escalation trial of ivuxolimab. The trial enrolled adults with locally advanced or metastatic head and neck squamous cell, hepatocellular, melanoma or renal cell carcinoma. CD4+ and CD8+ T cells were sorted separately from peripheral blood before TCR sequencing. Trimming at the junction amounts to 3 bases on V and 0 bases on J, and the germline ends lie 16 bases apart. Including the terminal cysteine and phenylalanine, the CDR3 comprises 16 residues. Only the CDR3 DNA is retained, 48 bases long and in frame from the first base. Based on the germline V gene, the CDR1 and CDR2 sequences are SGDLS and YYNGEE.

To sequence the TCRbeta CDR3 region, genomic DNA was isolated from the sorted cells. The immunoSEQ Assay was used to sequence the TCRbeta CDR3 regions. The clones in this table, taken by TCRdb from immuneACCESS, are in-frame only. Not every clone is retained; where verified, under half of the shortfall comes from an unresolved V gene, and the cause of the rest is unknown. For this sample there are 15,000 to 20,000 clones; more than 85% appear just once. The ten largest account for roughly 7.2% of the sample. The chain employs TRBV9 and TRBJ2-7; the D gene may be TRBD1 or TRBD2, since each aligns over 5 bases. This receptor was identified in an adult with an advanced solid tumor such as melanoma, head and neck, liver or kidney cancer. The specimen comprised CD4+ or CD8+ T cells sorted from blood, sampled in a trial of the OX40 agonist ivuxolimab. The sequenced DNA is TGTGCCAGCAGCGGAAGAGGGACGGCTAGCTCCTACGAGCAGTACTTC. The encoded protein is CASSGRGTASSYEQYF.